Sequencing of this TCR beta chain was carried out in a study of T-cell reconstitution after alpha-beta-depleted transplantation in children. Unique molecular identifiers were incorporated when the TCRbeta library was constructed. Using its own MiXCR run on the PCR reads, TCRdb lists one record per CDR3 protein. The repertoire consists of hundreds of thousands of distinct CDR3 sequences, with 16% occurring once and the leading ten covering around 5%. This CDR3 is 14 amino acids long. Germline loops: CDR1 SGHVS, CDR2 FQNEAQ. With 5 bases removed from V and 2 bases from J, the gap between germline ends came to 11 bases. Study outcomes and limitations: Diversity and T-cell counts at one year after transplant derived mostly from new T cells.

This clonotype was picked up a small number of times. As yet, its antigen is unknown. The sample in question was PBMCs, mostly from graft donor cells, obtained 360 days after TCRalphabeta/CD19-depleted stem cell transplant. The chain uses TRBV7-8 and TRBJ2-3, with unresolved D. This clonotype originated in a male patient younger than 18 who had a stem cell transplant for acute lymphoblastic leukemia, so the T cells may come from the graft donor. DNA for the CDR3: TGTGCCAGCAGCCTCCGGCGGTTCACAGATACGCAGTATTTT. Its protein product is CASSLRRFTDTQYF.